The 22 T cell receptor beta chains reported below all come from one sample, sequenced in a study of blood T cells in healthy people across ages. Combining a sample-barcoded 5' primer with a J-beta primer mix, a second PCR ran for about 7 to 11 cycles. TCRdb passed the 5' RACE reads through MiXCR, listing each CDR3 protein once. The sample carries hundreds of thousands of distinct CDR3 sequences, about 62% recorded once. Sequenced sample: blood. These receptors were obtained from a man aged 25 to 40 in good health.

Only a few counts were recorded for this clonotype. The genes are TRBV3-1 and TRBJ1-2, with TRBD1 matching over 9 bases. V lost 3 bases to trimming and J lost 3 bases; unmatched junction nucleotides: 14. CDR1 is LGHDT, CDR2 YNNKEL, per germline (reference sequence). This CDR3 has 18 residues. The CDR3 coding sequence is TGTGCCAGCAGCCAGGGCTTACCCGGGACAGGGAACTACTATGGCTACACCTTC. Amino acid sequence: CASSQGLPGTGNYYGYTF.

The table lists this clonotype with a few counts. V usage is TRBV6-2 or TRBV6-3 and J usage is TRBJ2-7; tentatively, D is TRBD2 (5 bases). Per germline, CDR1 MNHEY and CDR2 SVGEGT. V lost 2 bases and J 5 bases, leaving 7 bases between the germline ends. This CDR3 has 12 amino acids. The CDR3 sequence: CASSYVRDEQYF. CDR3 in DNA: TGTGCCAGCAGTTACGTGCGGGACGAGCAGTACTTC.

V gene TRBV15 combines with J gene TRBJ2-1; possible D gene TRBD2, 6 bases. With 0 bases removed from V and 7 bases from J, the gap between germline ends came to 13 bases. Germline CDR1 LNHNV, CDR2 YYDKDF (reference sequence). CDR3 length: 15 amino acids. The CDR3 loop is CATSRDGGDWNEQFF. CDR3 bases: TGTGCCACCAGCAGAGATGGAGGGGATTGGAATGAGCAGTTCTTC.

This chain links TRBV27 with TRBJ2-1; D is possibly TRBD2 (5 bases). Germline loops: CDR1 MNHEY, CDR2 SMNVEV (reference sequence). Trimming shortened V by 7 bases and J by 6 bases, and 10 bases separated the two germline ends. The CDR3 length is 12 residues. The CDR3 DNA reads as TGTGCCAGCATGCGCGGAGGCAATGAGCAGTTCTTC. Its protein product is CASMRGGNEQFF.

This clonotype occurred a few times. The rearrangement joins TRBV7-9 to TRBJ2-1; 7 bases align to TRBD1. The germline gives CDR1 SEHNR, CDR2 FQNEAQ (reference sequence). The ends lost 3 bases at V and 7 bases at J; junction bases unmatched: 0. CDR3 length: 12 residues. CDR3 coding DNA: TGTGCCAGCAGCTTGGGACAGAATGAGCAGTTCTTC. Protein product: CASSLGQNEQFF.

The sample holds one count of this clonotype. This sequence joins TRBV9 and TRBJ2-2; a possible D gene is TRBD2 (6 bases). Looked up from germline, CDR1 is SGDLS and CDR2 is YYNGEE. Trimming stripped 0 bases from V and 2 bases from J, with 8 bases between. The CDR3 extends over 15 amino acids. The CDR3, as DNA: TGTGCCAGCAGCGTAGTAGCGGTCAACACCGGGGAGCTGTTTTTT. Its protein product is CASSVVAVNTGELFF. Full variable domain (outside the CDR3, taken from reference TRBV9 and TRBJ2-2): DSGVTQTPKHLITATGQRVTLRCSPRSGDLSVYWYQQSLDQGLQFLIQYYNGEERAKGNILERFSAQQFPDLHSELNLSSLELGDSALYFCASSVVAVNTGELFFGEGSRLTVL.

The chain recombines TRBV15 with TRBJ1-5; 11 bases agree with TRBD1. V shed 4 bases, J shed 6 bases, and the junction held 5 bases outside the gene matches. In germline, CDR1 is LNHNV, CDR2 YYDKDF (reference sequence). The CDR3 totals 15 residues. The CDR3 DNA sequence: TGTGCCACCAGCACGGACAGGGGGCAGGGTCAGCCCCAGCATTTT. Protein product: CATSTDRGQGQPQHF.

The CDR3 DNA reads as TGTGCCAGCAGCCAAGGTGGATTTTCCACAGATACGCAGTATTTT. Protein product: CASSQGGFSTDTQYF. V usage is TRBV14 and J usage is TRBJ2-3, with D unresolved. This CDR3 is 15 amino acids long. Per germline, CDR1 SGHDN and CDR2 FVKESK. Trimming removed 1 base from V and 2 bases from J, with 10 bases in between.

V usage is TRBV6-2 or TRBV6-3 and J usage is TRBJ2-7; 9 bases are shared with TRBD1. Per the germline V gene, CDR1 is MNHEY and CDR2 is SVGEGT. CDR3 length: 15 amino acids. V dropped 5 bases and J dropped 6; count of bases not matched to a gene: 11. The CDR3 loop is CASSDWGQGGREQYF. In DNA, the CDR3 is TGTGCCAGCAGTGATTGGGGACAGGGCGGTCGCGAGCAGTACTTC.

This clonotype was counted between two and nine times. CDR3 DNA sequence: TGTGCCAGCAGCCAGGGAGATGGCTACACCTTC. Translation: CASSQGDGYTF. The rearrangement links TRBV25-1 to TRBJ1-2, with D possibly being TRBD1 (5 bases). Germline V gene lookup returns CDR1 MGHDK and CDR2 SYGVNS. The CDR3 totals 11 residues. Trimming stripped 6 bases from V and 6 bases from J, with 8 bases between.

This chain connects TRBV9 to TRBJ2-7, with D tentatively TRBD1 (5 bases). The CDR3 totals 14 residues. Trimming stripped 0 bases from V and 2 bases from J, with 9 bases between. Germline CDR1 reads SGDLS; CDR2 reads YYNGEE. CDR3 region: CASSVEAGPYEQYF. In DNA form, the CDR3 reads TGTGCCAGCAGCGTAGAGGCAGGGCCCTACGAGCAGTACTTC.

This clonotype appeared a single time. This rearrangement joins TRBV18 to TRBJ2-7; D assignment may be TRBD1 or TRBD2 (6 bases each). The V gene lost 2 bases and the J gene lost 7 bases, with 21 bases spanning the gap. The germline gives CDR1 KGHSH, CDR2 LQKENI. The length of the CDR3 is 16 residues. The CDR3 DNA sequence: TGTGCCAGCTCACCAGGAGGGGGATCTCAGGGGAGGGAGCAGTACTTC. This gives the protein CASSPGGGSQGREQYF.

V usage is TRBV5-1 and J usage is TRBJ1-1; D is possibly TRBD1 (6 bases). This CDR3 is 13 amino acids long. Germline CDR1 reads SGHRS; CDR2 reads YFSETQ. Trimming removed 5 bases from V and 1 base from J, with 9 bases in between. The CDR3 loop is CASRGHSNTEAFF. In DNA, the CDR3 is TGCGCCAGCAGGGGACATTCGAACACTGAAGCTTTCTTT.

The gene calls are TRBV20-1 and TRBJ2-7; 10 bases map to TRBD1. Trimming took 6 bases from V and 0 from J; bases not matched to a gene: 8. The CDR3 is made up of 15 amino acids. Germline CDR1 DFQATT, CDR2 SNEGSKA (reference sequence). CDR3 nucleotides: TGCAGTGCGAGTTCGGGGACAGGGGCCTCCTACGAGCAGTACTTC. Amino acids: CSASSGTGASYEQYF.

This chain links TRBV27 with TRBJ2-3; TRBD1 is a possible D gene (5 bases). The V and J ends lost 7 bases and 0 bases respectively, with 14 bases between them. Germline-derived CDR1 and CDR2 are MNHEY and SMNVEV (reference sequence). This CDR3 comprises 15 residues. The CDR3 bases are TGTGCCAGCACTCGTTGGGGCGGTAGCACAGATACGCAGTATTTT. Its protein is CASTRWGGSTDTQYF.

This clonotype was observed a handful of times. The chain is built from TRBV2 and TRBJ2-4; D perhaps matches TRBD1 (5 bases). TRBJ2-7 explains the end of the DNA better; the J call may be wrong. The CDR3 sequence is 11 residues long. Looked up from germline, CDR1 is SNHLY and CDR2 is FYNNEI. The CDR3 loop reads CASSAQAEQYF. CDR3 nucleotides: TGTGCCAGCAGTGCACAGGCCGAGCAGTACTTC.

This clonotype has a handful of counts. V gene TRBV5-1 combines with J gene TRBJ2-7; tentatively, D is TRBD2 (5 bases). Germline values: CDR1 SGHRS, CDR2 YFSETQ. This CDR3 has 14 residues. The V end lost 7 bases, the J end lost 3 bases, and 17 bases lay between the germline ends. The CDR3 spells CASRSHPGSYEQYF. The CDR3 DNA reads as TGCGCCAGCCGATCACACCCGGGGAGCTACGAGCAGTACTTC.

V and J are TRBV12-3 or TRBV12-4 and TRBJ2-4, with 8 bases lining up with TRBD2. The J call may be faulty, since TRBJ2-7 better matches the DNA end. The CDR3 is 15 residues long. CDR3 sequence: CASSLGSGGIYEQYF. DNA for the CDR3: TGTGCCAGCAGTTTAGGGTCGGGGGGGATCTACGAGCAGTACTTC.

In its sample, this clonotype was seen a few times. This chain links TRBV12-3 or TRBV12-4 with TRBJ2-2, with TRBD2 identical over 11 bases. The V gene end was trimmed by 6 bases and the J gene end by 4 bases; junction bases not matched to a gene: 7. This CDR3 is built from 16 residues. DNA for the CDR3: TGTGCCAGCAGGGCACTAGCGGGGGTTAGCACCGGGGAGCTGTTTTTT. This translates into CASRALAGVSTGELFF.

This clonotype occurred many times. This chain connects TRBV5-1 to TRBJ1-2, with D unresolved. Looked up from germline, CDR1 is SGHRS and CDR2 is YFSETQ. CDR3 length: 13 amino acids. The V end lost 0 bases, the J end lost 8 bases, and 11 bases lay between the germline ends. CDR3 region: CASSLERTSGYTF. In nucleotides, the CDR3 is TGCGCCAGCAGCTTGGAGCGGACCAGCGGCTACACCTTC.

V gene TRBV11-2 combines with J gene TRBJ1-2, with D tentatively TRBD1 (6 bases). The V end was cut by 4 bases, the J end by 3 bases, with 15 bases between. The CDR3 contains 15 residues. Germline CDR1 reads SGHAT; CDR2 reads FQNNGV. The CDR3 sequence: CASSWPERGDYGYTF. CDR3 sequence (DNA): TGTGCCAGCAGCTGGCCAGAGAGGGGGGACTATGGCTACACCTTC.

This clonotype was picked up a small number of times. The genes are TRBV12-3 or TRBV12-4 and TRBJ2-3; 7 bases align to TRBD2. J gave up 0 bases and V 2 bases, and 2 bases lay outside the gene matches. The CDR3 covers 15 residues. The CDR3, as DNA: TGTGCCAGCAGTTTACGGGGGGTGAGCACAGATACGCAGTATTTT. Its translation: CASSLRGVSTDTQYF.